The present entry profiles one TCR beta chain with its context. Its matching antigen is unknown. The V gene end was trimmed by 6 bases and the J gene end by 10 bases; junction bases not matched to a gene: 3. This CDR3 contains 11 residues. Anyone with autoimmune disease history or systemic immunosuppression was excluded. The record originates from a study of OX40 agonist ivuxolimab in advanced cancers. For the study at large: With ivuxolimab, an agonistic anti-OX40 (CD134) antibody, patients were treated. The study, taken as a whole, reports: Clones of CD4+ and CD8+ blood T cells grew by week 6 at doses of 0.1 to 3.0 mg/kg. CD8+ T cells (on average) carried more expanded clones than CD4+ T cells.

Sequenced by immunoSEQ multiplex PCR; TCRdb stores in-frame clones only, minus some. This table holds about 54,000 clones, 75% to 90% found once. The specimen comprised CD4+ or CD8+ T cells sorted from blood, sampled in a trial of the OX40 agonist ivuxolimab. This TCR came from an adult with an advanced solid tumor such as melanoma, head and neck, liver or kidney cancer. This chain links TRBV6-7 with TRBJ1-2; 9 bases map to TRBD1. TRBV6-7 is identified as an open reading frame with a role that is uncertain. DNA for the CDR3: TGTGCCAGCAGGGGGACAGGGCCCTACACCTTC. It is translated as CASRGTGPYTF.